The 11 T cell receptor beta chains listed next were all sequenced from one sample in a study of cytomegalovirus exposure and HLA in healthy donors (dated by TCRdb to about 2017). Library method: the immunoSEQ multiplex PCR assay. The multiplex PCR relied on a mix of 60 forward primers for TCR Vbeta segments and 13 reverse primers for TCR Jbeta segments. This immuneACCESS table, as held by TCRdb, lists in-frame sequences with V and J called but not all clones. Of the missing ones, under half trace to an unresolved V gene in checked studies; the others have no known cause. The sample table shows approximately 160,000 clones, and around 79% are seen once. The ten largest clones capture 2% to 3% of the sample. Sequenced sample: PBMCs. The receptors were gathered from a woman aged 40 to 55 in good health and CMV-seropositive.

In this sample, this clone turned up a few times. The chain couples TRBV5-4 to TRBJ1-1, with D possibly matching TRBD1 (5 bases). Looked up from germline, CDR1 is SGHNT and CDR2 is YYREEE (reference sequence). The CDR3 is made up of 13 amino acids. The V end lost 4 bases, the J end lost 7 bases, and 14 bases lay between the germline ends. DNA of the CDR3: TGTGCCAGCAGCGTAGACGGCCAGGGTGAAGCTTTCTTT. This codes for CASSVDGQGEAFF.

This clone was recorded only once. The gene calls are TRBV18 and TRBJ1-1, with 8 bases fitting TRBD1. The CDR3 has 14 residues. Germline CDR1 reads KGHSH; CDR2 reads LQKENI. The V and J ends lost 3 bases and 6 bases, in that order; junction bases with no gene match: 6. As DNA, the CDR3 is TGTGCCAGCTCACCTTTGGACAGGGCCGCTGAAGCTTTCTTT. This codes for CASSPLDRAAEAFF.

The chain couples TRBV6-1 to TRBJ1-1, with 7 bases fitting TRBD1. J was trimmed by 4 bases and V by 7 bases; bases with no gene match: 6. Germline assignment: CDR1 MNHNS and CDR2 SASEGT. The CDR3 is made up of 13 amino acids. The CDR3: CASNFDRVTEAFF. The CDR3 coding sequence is TGTGCCAGCAACTTTGACAGGGTCACTGAAGCTTTCTTT.

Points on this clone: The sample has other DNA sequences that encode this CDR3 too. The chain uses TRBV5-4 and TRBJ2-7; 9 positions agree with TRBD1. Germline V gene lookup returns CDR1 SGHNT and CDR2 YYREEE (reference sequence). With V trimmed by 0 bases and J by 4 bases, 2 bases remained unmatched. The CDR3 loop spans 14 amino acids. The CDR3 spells CASSLGQGDYEQYF. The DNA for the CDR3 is TGTGCCAGCAGCTTGGGACAGGGGGATTACGAGCAGTACTTC.

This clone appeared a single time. For the CDR3, the DNA is TGTGCCAGTACTCCAGTAGGGACACTGAACTATGGCTACACCTTC. Translating it yields CASTPVGTLNYGYTF. The chain carries TRBV19 and TRBJ1-2, with D possibly matching TRBD1 (6 bases). The CDR3 has 15 amino acids. Germline CDR1 LNHDA, CDR2 SQIVND (reference sequence). Trimming took off 7 bases at V and 2 bases at J, with 17 bases between the two ends.

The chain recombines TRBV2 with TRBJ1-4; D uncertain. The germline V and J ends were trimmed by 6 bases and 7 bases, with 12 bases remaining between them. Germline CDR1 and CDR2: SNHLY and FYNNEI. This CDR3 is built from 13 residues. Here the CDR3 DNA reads TGTGCCAGCAGCCCTGGTGGCCGTGAAAAACTGTTTTTT. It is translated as CASSPGGREKLFF.

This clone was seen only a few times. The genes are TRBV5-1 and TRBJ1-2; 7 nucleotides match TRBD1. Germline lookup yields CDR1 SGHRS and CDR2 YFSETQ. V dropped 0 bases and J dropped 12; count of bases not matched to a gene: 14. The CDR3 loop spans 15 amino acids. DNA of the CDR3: TGCGCCAGCAGCTTGGGCGTGGGGGGACAGCTTTATCACACCTTC. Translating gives CASSLGVGGQLYHTF.

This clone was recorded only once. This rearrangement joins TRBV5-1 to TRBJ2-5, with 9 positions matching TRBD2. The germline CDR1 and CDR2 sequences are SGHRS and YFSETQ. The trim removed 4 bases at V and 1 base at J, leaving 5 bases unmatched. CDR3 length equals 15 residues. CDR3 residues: CASSVLAGFQETQYF. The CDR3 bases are TGCGCCAGCAGCGTTCTAGCGGGATTCCAAGAGACCCAGTACTTC.

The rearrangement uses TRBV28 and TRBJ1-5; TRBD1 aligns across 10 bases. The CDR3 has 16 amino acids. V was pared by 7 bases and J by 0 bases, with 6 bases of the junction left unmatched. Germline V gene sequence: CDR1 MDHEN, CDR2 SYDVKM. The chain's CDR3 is CASINGDRGSNQPQHF. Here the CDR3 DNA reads TGTGCCAGCATCAACGGGGACAGGGGTAGCAATCAGCCCCAGCATTTT. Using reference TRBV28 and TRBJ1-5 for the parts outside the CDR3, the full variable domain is DVKVTQSSRYLVKRTGEKVFLECVQDMDHENMFWYRQDPGLGLRLIYFSYDVKMKEKGDIPEGYSVSREKKERFSLILESASTNQTSMYLCASINGDRGSNQPQHFGDGTRLSIL.

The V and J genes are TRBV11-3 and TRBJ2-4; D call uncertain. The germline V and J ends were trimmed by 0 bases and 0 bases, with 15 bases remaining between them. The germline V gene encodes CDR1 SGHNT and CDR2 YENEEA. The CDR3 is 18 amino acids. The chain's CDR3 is CASSLDLGAELAKNIQYF. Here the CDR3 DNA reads TGTGCCAGCAGCTTAGATCTAGGCGCCGAGTTAGCCAAAAACATTCAGTACTTC.

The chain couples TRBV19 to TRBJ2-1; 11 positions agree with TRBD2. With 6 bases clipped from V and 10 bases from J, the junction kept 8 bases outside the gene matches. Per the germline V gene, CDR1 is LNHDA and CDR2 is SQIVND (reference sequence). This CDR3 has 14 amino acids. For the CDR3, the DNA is TGTGCCAGTAGCACTAGCGGGAGTTATTGGGAGCAGTTCTTC. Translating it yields CASSTSGSYWEQFF.